This T cell receptor beta chain comes out of a study of cytotoxic CD8 clonotypes in ibrutinib-treated CLL. The wider study: The study included some 10 relapsed/refractory and over 14 treatment-naive patients; roughly 18 had IGHV unmutated disease.

Germline V gene sequence: CDR1 MDHEN, CDR2 SYDVKM. V shed 5 bases, J shed 4 bases, and the junction held 10 bases outside the gene matches. The CDR3 sequence is 16 residues long. The protocol was immunoSEQ multiplex PCR, while the TCRdb copy is restricted to in-frame clones and leaves out a portion. Of fewer than 300,000 clones in the sample, around 76% are singletons; the top ten hold roughly 5%. Study-level findings and limits: Public clonotypes, rarely seen, contracted or held steady on treatment. Baseline levels of clonality went above those of age-matched healthy donors and moved with circulating CD8+ T-cell counts. Clonality went up at ibrutinib response and then declined back toward baseline at progression.

Concerning this clone itself: The antigen is undetermined.

The receptor was derived from a human donor with chronic lymphocytic leukemia. Sample: PBMCs, taken at disease progression, from a patient treated with ibrutinib. The V gene is TRBV28, the J gene TRBJ2-2, with 7 bases lining up with TRBD1. The CDR3 DNA follows: TGTGCCAGCAGTGTGGGACAGCAAACTCCCACCGGGGAGCTGTTTTTT. Translating it yields CASSVGQQTPTGELFF.